The 27 T cell receptor beta chains listed next were all sequenced from one sample in a study of OX40 agonist ivuxolimab in advanced cancers. Generated by immunoSEQ multiplex PCR, the TCRdb table keeps only in-frame clones and is missing some. The sample lists about 77,000 clones; around 86% were seen once. The sequencing used CD4+ or CD8+ T cells sorted from blood, collected in a trial of the OX40 agonist ivuxolimab. These receptors all come from an adult with an advanced solid tumor such as melanoma, head and neck, liver or kidney cancer.

The chain joins TRBV5-4 to TRBJ2-5, with 9 bases that match TRBD2. The CDR3 has 15 amino acids. Germline lookup yields CDR1 SGHNT and CDR2 YYREEE (reference sequence). The junction had 11 bases not matched to a gene; V was cut back by 4 bases and J by 7 bases. The CDR3 bases are TGTGCCAGCAGCCCAGGGACTAGCCGGGTGGGGACCCAGTACTTC. This sequence encodes CASSPGTSRVGTQYF.

The chain employs TRBV29-1 and TRBJ2-5, with D perhaps TRBD1 (5 bases). The germline V gene encodes CDR1 SQVTM and CDR2 ANQGSEA. This CDR3 is built from 13 residues. V was shortened by 4 bases and J by 0 bases, with 9 bases between the two germline ends. CDR3 coding DNA: TGCAGCGTTGGACAGACGTACCAAGAGACCCAGTACTTC. It translates to CSVGQTYQETQYF. Full variable domain (rest looked up from reference TRBV29-1 and TRBJ2-5): SAVISQKPSRDICQRGTSLTIQCQVDSQVTMMFWYRQQPGQSLTLIATANQGSEATYESGFVIDKFPISRPNLTFSTLTVSNMSPEDSSIYLCSVGQTYQETQYFGPGTRLLVL.

The CDR3 DNA is TGTGCCAGCAGCTTAGGTCTAGAGGGGGGCTACACCTTC. This gives the protein CASSLGLEGGYTF. This rearrangement joins TRBV7-9 to TRBJ1-2; TRBD1 is a possible D gene (5 bases). The germline V and J ends were trimmed by 1 base and 8 bases, with 11 bases remaining between them. The CDR3 runs to 13 residues. Germline assignment: CDR1 SEHNR and CDR2 FQNEAQ (reference sequence).

This chain joins TRBV5-6 and TRBJ1-3; 11 bases line up with TRBD1. Germline V lookup: CDR1 SGHDT, CDR2 YYEEEE. CDR3 length equals 15 residues. V lost 3 bases to trimming and J lost 3 bases; unmatched junction nucleotides: 2. CDR3 DNA: TGTGCCAGCAGCTACGGGACAGGGGGTGGAAACACCATATATTTT. This encodes CASSYGTGGGNTIYF.

This rearrangement joins TRBV6-1 to TRBJ1-5; TRBD1 might be the D (6 bases). Germline V gene lookup returns CDR1 MNHNS and CDR2 SASEGT. Trimming removed 6 bases at V and 11 bases at J, with 14 bases between. This CDR3 contains 12 residues. The CDR3 DNA sequence: TGTGCCAGCAGCCGGGACATAGGGTCCCAGCATTTT. Its translation: CASSRDIGSQHF.

The V call is TRBV7-2, the J call TRBJ1-4, with D hard to call. The CDR3 sequence is 17 residues long. V lost 4 bases, J lost 7 bases, and 22 bases lay in between. Looked up from germline, CDR1 is SGHTA and CDR2 is FQGNSA. The CDR3, as DNA: TGTGCCAGCAGCTCAAGTACAACCGTTTTGGGTGGTGAAAAACTGTTTTTT. Its translation is CASSSSTTVLGGEKLFF.

This chain connects TRBV4-3 to TRBJ2-1; D not certain. The CDR3 spans 13 residues. Trimming removed 0 bases from V and 12 bases from J, with 12 bases in between. Per germline, CDR1 LGHNA and CDR2 YSLEER. The CDR3 reads CASSQDTKRRQFF. As DNA, the CDR3 is TGCGCCAGCAGCCAAGATACGAAGAGGAGGCAGTTCTTC.

The chain recombines TRBV5-5 with TRBJ2-3; 7 nucleotides align to TRBD1. V was pared by 4 bases and J by 4 bases, with 3 bases of the junction left unmatched. The CDR3 loop spans 13 amino acids. CDR1 is SGHKS and CDR2 is YYEKEE in the germline V gene (reference sequence). The CDR3 reads CASSLQGSDTQYF. The DNA of the CDR3 is TGTGCCAGCAGCCTACAGGGGTCAGATACGCAGTATTTT.

This clone was found once. V usage is TRBV11-2 and J usage is TRBJ1-2; D is uncertain. The V and J ends lost 3 bases and 4 bases respectively, with 6 bases between them. This CDR3 spans 12 amino acids. Germline CDR1 SGHAT, CDR2 FQNNGV. The CDR3 is CASSLTGYGYTF. The CDR3 nucleotides are TGTGCCAGCAGCTTGACGGGCTATGGCTACACCTTC.

The J gene is TRBJ2-3, the V gene TRBV7-2, with no clear D. This CDR3 has 13 residues. The V gene's germline CDR1 is SGHTA and CDR2 FQGNSA. Trimming removed 5 bases from V and 6 bases from J, with 12 bases in between. The CDR3 DNA sequence: TGTGCCAGCAGCGTTAGTCCCTCGGATACGCAGTATTTT. Amino acids: CASSVSPSDTQYF.

CDR3 DNA: TGTGCCAGCAGTGAATTTAGCGGCCGCACAGATACGCAGTATTTT. Protein product: CASSEFSGRTDTQYF. The chain is built from TRBV6-1 and TRBJ2-3; maybe TRBD2 (6 bases). The germline V and J ends were trimmed by 2 bases and 1 base, with 10 bases remaining between them. Germline CDR1 and CDR2: MNHNS and SASEGT. CDR3 size: 15 residues.

The chain recombines TRBV5-1 with TRBJ2-5, with TRBD2 identical over 10 bases. J lost 5 bases, V lost 3 bases, and 13 bases had no gene match. This CDR3 comprises 17 residues. CDR1 and CDR2 (germline): SGHRS, YFSETQ. CDR3 DNA sequence: TGCGCCAGCAGCTCAAACCATCTAGCGGGAGTCGGGGAGACCCAGTACTTC. Encoded protein: CASSSNHLAGVGETQYF.

The gene calls are TRBV6-7 and TRBJ1-5, with 12 bases that match TRBD1. TRBV6-7 is an ORF for which the function is uncertain. The CDR3 sequence is 19 residues long. The V segment lost 2 bases and the J segment 0 bases; nucleotides outside the gene matches: 8. Here the CDR3 reads CASSYTPGQGAISNQPQHF. DNA for the CDR3: TGTGCCAGCAGTTACACCCCGGGACAGGGGGCGATTAGCAATCAGCCCCAGCATTTT.

The CDR3, as DNA: TGTGCCAGTACCCGGTCAGGGACTGGCTACACCTTC. Its translation: CASTRSGTGYTF. This chain joins TRBV19 and TRBJ1-2; TRBD1 might be the D (5 bases). Looked up from germline, CDR1 is LNHDA and CDR2 is SQIVND (reference sequence). V lost 7 bases to trimming and J lost 7 bases, with 13 bases between them. This CDR3 region has 12 residues. Full variable domain (rest looked up from reference TRBV19 and TRBJ1-2): DGGITQSPKYLFRKEGQNVTLSCEQNLNHDAMYWYRQDPGQGLRLIYYSQIVNDFQKGDIAEGYSVSREKKESFPLTVTSAQKNPTAFYLCASTRSGTGYTFGSGTRLTVV.

This chain joins TRBV7-3 and TRBJ1-1; TRBD1 might be the D (5 bases). V was pared by 5 bases and J by 1 base, with 14 bases between. Per germline, CDR1 SGHTA and CDR2 FQGTGA. CDR3 length: 15 amino acids. The chain's CDR3 is CASSPLPTENTEAFF. In DNA form, the CDR3 reads TGTGCCAGCAGCCCCCTTCCGACAGAGAACACTGAAGCTTTCTTT.

This clone was seen once. This rearrangement joins TRBV6-1 to TRBJ1-2; a weak D match, TRBD1 (5 bases). CDR3 size: 13 residues. Per the germline V gene, CDR1 is MNHNS and CDR2 is SASEGT. Trimming took off 2 bases at V and 3 bases at J, with 7 bases between the two ends. The CDR3 loop reads CASSERGDYGYTF. The CDR3 nucleotides are TGTGCCAGCAGTGAAAGGGGAGACTATGGCTACACCTTC.

This chain links TRBV5-1 with TRBJ2-5; unclear D gene. V was pared by 2 bases and J by 4 bases, with 12 bases between. Germline CDR1 and CDR2: SGHRS and YFSETQ. The CDR3 is 14 amino acids. The CDR3: CASSLGSPRETQYF. For the CDR3, the DNA is TGCGCCAGCAGCTTAGGGTCGCCTAGAGAGACCCAGTACTTC.

The chain uses TRBV5-1 and TRBJ2-7; 7 bases match TRBD1. CDR1 and CDR2 (germline): SGHRS, YFSETQ. The CDR3 covers 15 residues. With V trimmed by 0 bases and J by 1 base, 4 bases remained unmatched. The CDR3 bases are TGCGCCAGCAGCTTGGGACAGGGAGCTTCCTACGAGCAGTACTTC. Residues: CASSLGQGASYEQYF.

This chain links TRBV5-6 with TRBJ2-1, with D maybe TRBD2 (6 bases). This CDR3 has 14 amino acids. V dropped 4 bases and J dropped 9 bases, with 17 bases sitting between them. The germline CDR1 and CDR2 sequences are SGHDT and YYEEEE. CDR3 sequence reads: CASSGGTGYGEQFF. CDR3 in DNA: TGTGCCAGCAGCGGGGGGACTGGGTACGGTGAGCAGTTCTTC.

The chain is built from TRBV2 and TRBJ2-7, with no clear D. Trimming pared 2 bases from V and 0 bases from J, leaving 11 bases between. CDR1 is SNHLY, CDR2 FYNNEI, per germline. CDR3 length: 15 amino acids. Written as DNA, the CDR3 is TGTGCCAGCAGTGAAACGGTAGTTGGCTCCTACGAGCAGTACTTC. As protein: CASSETVVGSYEQYF. The variable domain in full, with the rest retrieved from reference TRBV2 and TRBJ2-7, is EPEVTQTPSHQVTQMGQEVILRCVPISNHLYFYWYRQILGQKVEFLVSFYNNEISEKSEIFDDQFSVERPDGSNFTLKIRSTKLEDSAMYFCASSETVVGSYEQYFGPGTRLTVT.

The J gene is TRBJ2-1, the V gene TRBV5-1, with 8 bases that match TRBD1. This CDR3 is built from 15 residues. Germline CDR1 SGHRS, CDR2 YFSETQ. The V and J ends lost 4 bases and 6 bases, in that order; junction bases with no gene match: 9. CDR3 sequence (DNA): TGCGCCAGCAGCCCCGGACAGGGAGATACCAATGAGCAGTTCTTC. This gives the protein CASSPGQGDTNEQFF.

The CDR3 DNA reads as TGTGCCAGCAGCTTGAACCAGGGGGCGGATGGAAACACCATATATTTT. As protein: CASSLNQGADGNTIYF. The chain carries TRBV5-4 and TRBJ1-3, with 8 bases lining up with TRBD1. Per the germline V gene, CDR1 is SGHNT and CDR2 is YYREEE (reference sequence). J was trimmed by 3 bases and V by 1 base; bases with no gene match: 6. The CDR3 has 16 amino acids.

This clone was picked up a small number of times. The chain has TRBV27 and TRBJ2-5; 8 bases match TRBD1. V was pared by 5 bases and J by 5 bases, with 7 bases of the junction left unmatched. The CDR3 runs to 14 residues. Germline CDR1 and CDR2: MNHEY and SMNVEV (reference sequence). CDR3 region: CASSLGQGRETQYF. The CDR3 DNA is TGTGCCAGCAGTCTCGGACAGGGAAGGGAGACCCAGTACTTC.

In its sample, this clone was seen a few times. This chain uses TRBV5-1 with TRBJ2-3; D might be TRBD1 (5 bases). V gave up 0 bases and J gave up 1 base, with 15 bases separating them. The length of the CDR3 is 17 residues. CDR1 SGHRS and CDR2 YFSETQ come from the germline V gene. The CDR3, as DNA: TGCGCCAGCAGCTTGGAAGATGGGGCTACTGGCACAGATACGCAGTATTTT. It codes for CASSLEDGATGTDTQYF.

This sequence joins TRBV7-2 and TRBJ2-7, with D possibly being TRBD2 (7 bases). Germline CDR1 SGHTA, CDR2 FQGNSA. V was trimmed by 2 bases and J by 4 bases, leaving 18 bases between them. The CDR3 length is 16 residues. In DNA form, the CDR3 reads TGTGCCAGCAGCTTATCCCGGGGGGCCCTTGGGTACGAGCAGTACTTC. This encodes CASSLSRGALGYEQYF.

The chain combines TRBV30 with TRBJ1-6; D is ambiguous. The CDR3 consists of 14 residues. Trimming removed 0 bases at V and 9 bases at J, with 12 bases between. Germline V gene lookup returns CDR1 GTSNPN and CDR2 SVGIG (reference sequence). This chain's CDR3 is CAWSVLSTSSPLHF. CDR3 bases: TGTGCCTGGAGTGTACTCTCAACATCTTCACCCCTCCACTTT.

V is TRBV10-2 and J is TRBJ1-2, with 10 bases that match TRBD1. V gave up 8 bases and J gave up 3 bases; unmatched junction bases: 0. CDR1 WSHSY and CDR2 SAAADI come from the germline V gene. This CDR3 is 12 amino acids long. This CDR3 reads CASGTGDYGYTF. The CDR3 DNA reads as TGCGCCAGCGGGACAGGGGACTATGGCTACACCTTC.